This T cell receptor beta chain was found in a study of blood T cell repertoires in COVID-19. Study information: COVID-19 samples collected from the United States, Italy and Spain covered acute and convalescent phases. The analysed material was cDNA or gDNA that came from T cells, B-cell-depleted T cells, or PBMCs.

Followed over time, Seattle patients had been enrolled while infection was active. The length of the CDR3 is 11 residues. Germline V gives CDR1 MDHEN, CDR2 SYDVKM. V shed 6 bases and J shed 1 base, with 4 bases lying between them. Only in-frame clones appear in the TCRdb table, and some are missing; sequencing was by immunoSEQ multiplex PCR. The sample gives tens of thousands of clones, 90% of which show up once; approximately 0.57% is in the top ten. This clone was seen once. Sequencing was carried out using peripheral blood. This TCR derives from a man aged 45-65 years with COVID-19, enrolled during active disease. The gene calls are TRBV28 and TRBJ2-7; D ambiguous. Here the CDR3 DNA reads TGTGCCAGCAGAGCGTCCTACGAGCAGTACTTC. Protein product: CASRASYEQYF.